The 30 T cell receptor beta chains listed next were all sequenced from one sample in a study of T cell repertoires in cytomegalovirus infection. TCRdb re-called the reads through MiXCR, storing one row per CDR3 protein. The sample holds 150,000 to 200,000 distinct CDR3 sequences, roughly 27% seen once. Sequencing was performed on PBMCs. The receptors shown here come from a human donor in good health (CMV status not recorded). Some clones in this sample may be carry-over from other donors' samples.

This chain joins TRBV2 and TRBJ2-7; a possible D gene is TRBD1 (5 bases). In germline, CDR1 is SNHLY, CDR2 FYNNEI. The CDR3 loop spans 12 amino acids. V gave up 7 bases and J gave up 2 bases, with 9 bases separating them. The CDR3 here is CASKDNPYEQYF. The CDR3 DNA reads TGTGCCAGCAAGGACAACCCCTACGAGCAGTACTTC.

The chain carries TRBV6-6 and TRBJ1-4; TRBD1 might be the D (6 bases). Trimming took off 2 bases at V and 7 bases at J, with 11 bases between the two ends. This CDR3 is 14 amino acids long. Per the germline V gene, CDR1 is MNHNY and CDR2 is SVGAGI (reference sequence). The CDR3 DNA follows: TGTGCCAGCAGTTACGAGGGACACCCTGAAAAACTGTTTTTT. This translates into CASSYEGHPEKLFF.

This clonotype has a count of ten or more. J is TRBJ1-3 and V is TRBV7-2, with D uncertain. The CDR3 extends over 14 amino acids. V gave up 1 base and J gave up 4 bases, with 8 bases separating them. Germline CDR1 and CDR2: SGHTA and FQGNSA. CDR3 loop: CASSLGGHGNTIYF. CDR3 in DNA: TGTGCCAGCAGCTTAGGAGGGCACGGAAACACCATATATTTT.

This clonotype was observed a handful of times. The CDR3 loop is CASTPGLAADTQYF. Written as DNA, the CDR3 is TGTGCCAGCACCCCTGGGCTAGCGGCAGATACGCAGTATTTT. The rearrangement uses TRBV11-2 and TRBJ2-3; TRBD2 matches 7 bases. After removal of 7 bases from V and 4 bases from J, the junction contained 8 bases not matched to a gene. The CDR3 has 14 amino acids. Germline V gene sequence: CDR1 SGHAT, CDR2 FQNNGV.

The gene calls are TRBV20-1 and TRBJ1-2, with unresolved D. This CDR3 is 14 amino acids long. With 6 bases removed from V and 5 bases from J, the gap between germline ends came to 19 bases. CDR1 DFQATT and CDR2 SNEGSKA come from the germline V gene (reference sequence). The CDR3 loop reads CSAPLIVGIYGYTF. Here the CDR3 DNA reads TGCAGTGCCCCCCTAATTGTCGGCATTTATGGCTACACCTTC.

The V gene is TRBV12-3 or TRBV12-4, the J gene TRBJ1-3; 7 bases map to TRBD1. The CDR3 is 16 residues long. With 5 bases clipped from V and 1 base from J, the junction kept 8 bases outside the gene matches. CDR3 protein: CASSTAGGKSGNTIYF. Here the CDR3 DNA reads TGTGCCAGCAGTACCGCAGGGGGAAAATCTGGAAACACCATATATTTT.

Only a few counts were recorded for this clonotype. The rearrangement links TRBV4-3 to TRBJ2-4, with D unresolved. Germline loops: CDR1 LGHNA, CDR2 YSLEER. With 1 base removed from V and 8 bases from J, the gap between germline ends came to 12 bases. The CDR3 is 14 residues long. The CDR3 loop is CASSQAPGADIQYF. As DNA, the CDR3 is TGCGCCAGCAGCCAAGCCCCCGGAGCAGACATTCAGTACTTC.

The table lists this clonotype with a few counts. V and J are TRBV6-2 or TRBV6-3 and TRBJ2-1; D remains ambiguous. Germline CDR1 and CDR2: MNHEY and SVGEGT. The CDR3 is made up of 11 amino acids. Trimming stripped 0 bases from V and 6 bases from J, with 0 bases between. DNA of the CDR3: TGTGCCAGCAGTTACTCCAATGAGCAGTTCTTC. Translated, it gives CASSYSNEQFF.

In this sample, this clonotype turned up many times. J is TRBJ2-5 and V is TRBV7-8, with 10 nucleotides matching TRBD2. Trimming cost V 5 bases and J 6 bases; bases outside gene matches: 12. The CDR3 covers 16 residues. Germline V lookup: CDR1 SGHVS, CDR2 FQNEAQ. The CDR3 sequence is CASSPAGGGQLKTQYF. The DNA of the CDR3 is TGTGCCAGCAGCCCAGCGGGAGGGGGACAACTAAAGACCCAGTACTTC.

The chain joins TRBV19 to TRBJ2-2, with TRBD1 as a possible D gene (7 bases). The CDR3 runs to 17 residues. The V gene lost 2 bases and the J gene lost 5 bases, with 18 bases spanning the gap. Germline V lookup: CDR1 LNHDA, CDR2 SQIVND (reference sequence). CDR3 amino acids: CASSIRRGPVRTGELFF. The CDR3 DNA reads as TGTGCCAGTAGTATACGGAGGGGGCCCGTGAGAACCGGGGAGCTGTTTTTT.

A note on this clonotype: One end of the junction is discordant with germline, which a read error may explain. The chain recombines TRBV5-5 with TRBJ1-4; tentative D call: TRBD1 (5 bases). Germline lookup yields CDR1 SGHKS and CDR2 YYEKEE (reference sequence). There are 15 residues in the CDR3. The CDR3 bases are TGTGCCAGCAGCCTTCCGGGCGCAGGGAATGAAAAACTGGTTTTT. Residues: CASSLPGAGNEKLVF.

This clonotype has more than one count but fewer than ten. The chain recombines TRBV11-1 with TRBJ2-2; D ambiguous. The CDR3 is 16 amino acids. Trimming stripped 5 bases from V and 2 bases from J, with 15 bases between. Germline-derived CDR1 and CDR2 are SGHAT and FQDESV (reference sequence). The CDR3 region is CASSRPRGENTGELFF. The CDR3 region has the DNA TGTGCCAGCAGCCGACCGCGCGGAGAAAACACCGGGGAGCTGTTTTTT.

This clonotype was detected only once. This clone may be a read error of a much larger clone one base away. V is TRBV7-3 and J is TRBJ1-6, with D possibly TRBD1 on 5 matching bases. This CDR3 contains 13 residues. The germline gives CDR1 SGHTA, CDR2 FQGTGA. Trimming left V 8 bases short and J 7 bases short, with 12 bases between. CDR3 nucleotide sequence: TGTGCCAGCGCGGCTGGGGGAAATTCACCCCTCCACTTT. It specifies CASAAGGNSPLHF.

This clonotype was seen a few times. The chain recombines TRBV6-1 with TRBJ2-1; TRBD2 is a possible D gene (7 bases). This CDR3 is built from 13 residues. CDR1 and CDR2 (germline): MNHNS, SASEGT. Trimming removed 8 bases from V and 5 bases from J, with 13 bases in between. This CDR3 reads CASQKGGHNEQFF. In nucleotides, the CDR3 is TGTGCCAGCCAGAAGGGGGGGCACAATGAGCAGTTCTTC.

This clonotype was observed a handful of times. The V and J genes are TRBV6-5 and TRBJ2-7, with D perhaps matching TRBD1 (6 bases). Germline loops: CDR1 MNHEY, CDR2 SVGAGI. The CDR3 loop spans 18 amino acids. V lost 0 bases, J lost 3 bases, and 21 bases lay in between. The CDR3 nucleotides are TGTGCCAGCAGTTACTCGATAGGGGGACACCGGACCCACTACGAGCAGTACTTC. It specifies CASSYSIGGHRTHYEQYF.

This chain uses TRBV7-3 with TRBJ1-1, with D possibly matching TRBD1 (5 bases). The V gene's germline CDR1 is SGHTA and CDR2 FQGTGA. This CDR3 is built from 14 residues. Trimming cost V 6 bases and J 0 bases, with 11 bases left between them. The CDR3 protein is CASRSGTVNTEAFF. In DNA form, the CDR3 reads TGTGCCAGCAGATCCGGGACGGTGAACACTGAAGCTTTCTTT.

The chain joins TRBV6-2 or TRBV6-3 to TRBJ2-2; 8 nucleotides align to TRBD1. Germline V CDR1 and CDR2: MNHEY, SVGEGT. This CDR3 region has 16 residues. V dropped 6 bases and J dropped 5; count of bases not matched to a gene: 11. The CDR3 region is CASSQRQGRRTGELFF. In DNA, the CDR3 is TGTGCCAGCAGCCAAAGACAGGGGCGAAGGACCGGGGAGCTGTTTTTT.

This chain uses TRBV7-3 with TRBJ2-7, with TRBD2 matching 8 bases. V lost 5 bases and J lost 0; bases outside the gene matches: 12. Germline lookup yields CDR1 SGHTA and CDR2 FQGTGA. This CDR3 is built from 17 residues. Here the CDR3 reads CASSPQERGFSSYEQYF. DNA of the CDR3: TGTGCCAGCAGCCCCCAGGAGCGGGGGTTCAGCTCCTACGAGCAGTACTTC.

The V and J genes are TRBV12-3 or TRBV12-4 and TRBJ1-5; 7 bases map to TRBD1. The CDR3 is 15 amino acids. J was trimmed by 3 bases and V by 4 bases; bases with no gene match: 6. The CDR3 coding sequence is TGTGCCAGCAGTTCTACAGGGGCTCCCAATCAGCCCCAGCATTTT. This encodes CASSSTGAPNQPQHF.

This clonotype has a handful of counts. The gene calls are TRBV6-1 and TRBJ2-5; TRBD2 matches 11 bases. The length of the CDR3 is 15 residues. V was clipped by 10 bases and J by 2 bases; unmatched bases: 9. Germline CDR1 reads MNHNS; CDR2 reads SASEGT. CDR3 DNA sequence: TGTGCCACCGCGGTAGGGACTAGCGGTCAAGAGACCCAGTACTTC. Its translation is CATAVGTSGQETQYF.

This chain joins TRBV7-6 and TRBJ2-5; 8 nucleotides line up with TRBD1. CDR3 length equals 14 residues. The V and J ends lost 4 bases and 4 bases, in that order; junction bases with no gene match: 5. The germline V gene has CDR1 SGHVS and CDR2 FNYEAQ. In nucleotides, the CDR3 is TGTGCCAGCAGCTCAGAAACAGGGGGAGAGACCCAGTACTTC. Its protein product is CASSSETGGETQYF.

This clonotype has a handful of counts. The V gene is TRBV12-3 or TRBV12-4, the J gene TRBJ2-5, with D tentatively TRBD2 (6 bases). This CDR3 region has 15 residues. Trimming stripped 7 bases from V and 5 bases from J, with 20 bases between. In DNA form, the CDR3 reads TGTGCCAGCACCCACCGTAGGGAGGTCCGGGAGACCCAGTACTTC. The encoded protein is CASTHRREVRETQYF.

The J gene is TRBJ2-7, the V gene TRBV20-1; D is tentatively TRBD1 or TRBD2 (5 bases each). The CDR3 length is 15 residues. Between the trimmed V and J ends, which lost 0 bases and 6 bases, there was a span of 18 bases. From germline, CDR1 is DFQATT and CDR2 SNEGSKA (reference sequence). CDR3: CSARDRGAKGPEQYF. Here the CDR3 DNA reads TGCAGTGCTAGAGATAGAGGGGCGAAGGGGCCCGAGCAGTACTTC.

This CDR3 reads CASSSLGNAKNIQYF. The CDR3 DNA reads TGTGCCAGCTCGTCCTTGGGGAACGCCAAAAACATTCAGTACTTC. V and J are TRBV5-4 and TRBJ2-4; D is unclear. The CDR3 totals 15 residues. The germline V and J ends were trimmed by 7 bases and 1 base, with 15 bases remaining between them. The germline V gene encodes CDR1 SGHNT and CDR2 YYREEE (reference sequence).

The rearrangement joins TRBV5-1 to TRBJ1-5; no definite D call. V was clipped by 2 bases and J by 5 bases, with 11 bases between them. CDR1 is SGHRS and CDR2 is YFSETQ in the germline V gene. There are 14 residues in the CDR3. CDR3 protein: CASSFTGDDQPQHF. CDR3 coding DNA: TGCGCCAGCAGCTTCACCGGGGATGATCAGCCCCAGCATTTT. The variable domain in full, with the rest retrieved from reference TRBV5-1 and TRBJ1-5, is KAGVTQTPRYLIKTRGQQVTLSCSPISGHRSVSWYQQTPGQGLQFLFEYFSETQRNKGNFPGRFSGRQFSNSRSEMNVSTLELGDSALYLCASSFTGDDQPQHFGDGTRLSIL.

This chain uses TRBV5-6 with TRBJ2-1; D ambiguous. CDR1 and CDR2 (germline): SGHDT, YYEEEE. Trimming removed 6 bases at V and 6 bases at J, with 13 bases between. This CDR3 has 13 amino acids. In nucleotides, the CDR3 is TGTGCCAGCACCTCACGGGCTTCCAATGAGCAGTTCTTC. Its translation: CASTSRASNEQFF.

This clonotype has only a few counts. The chain combines TRBV12-3 or TRBV12-4 with TRBJ1-1; maybe TRBD1 (6 bases). V was cut by 7 bases and J by 4 bases, with 19 bases left in between. This CDR3 contains 15 residues. The CDR3 loop reads CASTPRVGAFTEAFF. The CDR3 nucleotides are TGTGCCAGCACCCCAAGGGTGGGGGCCTTCACTGAAGCTTTCTTT.

The rearrangement links TRBV7-9 to TRBJ1-1; D ambiguous. Germline values: CDR1 SEHNR, CDR2 FQNEAQ (reference sequence). There are 14 residues in the CDR3. The ends were cut back, 2 bases at V and 4 bases at J, with 11 bases in the middle. DNA of the CDR3: TGTGCCAGCAGCTTACAGCAGGTGGGCACTGAAGCTTTCTTT. It specifies CASSLQQVGTEAFF.

This clonotype was picked up many times. V usage is TRBV7-6 and J usage is TRBJ1-1, with D tentatively TRBD1 (6 bases). Deletions cut 1 base from V and 6 bases from J, with 15 bases between. The CDR3 totals 15 residues. Germline V gives CDR1 SGHVS, CDR2 FNYEAQ. CDR3 residues: CASSLGGRGNPEAFF. The CDR3 region has the DNA TGTGCCAGCAGCTTAGGAGGCAGGGGAAATCCTGAAGCTTTCTTT. Full variable domain (outside the CDR3, taken from reference TRBV7-6 and TRBJ1-1): GAGVSQSPRYKVTKRGQDVALRCDPISGHVSLYWYRQALGQGPEFLTYFNYEAQQDKSGLPNDRFSAERPEGSISTLTIQRTEQRDSAMYRCASSLGGRGNPEAFFGQGTRLTVV.

A word on this clonotype: Its ends do not fully match the called genes, so a read error is possible. The chain links TRBV4-1 to TRBJ2-7; the D is unclear. Germline CDR1 is MGHRA and CDR2 is YSYEKL. The CDR3 runs to 15 residues. CDR3 sequence reads: CASSHRIGESYEQYF. In DNA form, the CDR3 reads TGTGCCAGCAGCCACCGGATAGGAGAGTCCTACGAGCAGTACTTC.